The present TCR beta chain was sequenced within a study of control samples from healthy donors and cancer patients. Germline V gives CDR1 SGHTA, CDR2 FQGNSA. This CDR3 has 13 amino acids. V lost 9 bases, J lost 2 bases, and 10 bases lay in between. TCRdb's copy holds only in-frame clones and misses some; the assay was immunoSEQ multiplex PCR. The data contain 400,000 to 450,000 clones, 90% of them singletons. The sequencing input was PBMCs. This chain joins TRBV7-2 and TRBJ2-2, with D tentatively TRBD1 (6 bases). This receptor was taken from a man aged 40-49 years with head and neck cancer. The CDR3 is CASSDRNTGELFF. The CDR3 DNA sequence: TGTGCCAGTTCGGACAGAAACACCGGGGAGCTGTTTTTT.